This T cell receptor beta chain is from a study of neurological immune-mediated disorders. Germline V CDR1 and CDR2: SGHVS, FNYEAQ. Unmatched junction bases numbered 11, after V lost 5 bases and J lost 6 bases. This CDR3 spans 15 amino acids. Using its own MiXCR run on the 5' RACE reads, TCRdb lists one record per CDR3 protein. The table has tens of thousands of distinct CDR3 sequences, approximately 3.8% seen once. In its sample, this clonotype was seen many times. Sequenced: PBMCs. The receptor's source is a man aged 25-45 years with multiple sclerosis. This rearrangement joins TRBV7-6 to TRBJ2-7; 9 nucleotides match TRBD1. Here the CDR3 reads CASSHWGQGEGEQYF. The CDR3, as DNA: TGTGCCAGCAGCCATTGGGGACAGGGAGAGGGCGAGCAGTACTTC. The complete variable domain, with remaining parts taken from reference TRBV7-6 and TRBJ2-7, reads GAGVSQSPRYKVTKRGQDVALRCDPISGHVSLYWYRQALGQGPEFLTYFNYEAQQDKSGLPNDRFSAERPEGSISTLTIQRTEQRDSAMYRCASSHWGQGEGEQYFGPGTRLTVT.